This TCR beta chain was identified during a study of T cells after yellow fever vaccination. This clonotype was counted a few times. CDR1 is LNHDA, CDR2 SQIVND, per germline (reference sequence). The CDR3 length is 15 residues. Germline trimming cut 5 bases from V and 3 bases from J; bases unmatched to any gene: 7. MiXCR, applied by TCRdb to the 5' RACE reads, yields one record per CDR3 protein. The sample shows more than 300,000 distinct CDR3 sequences, 9.5% to 12% of them seen only once. This clonotype was obtained from a man between 18 and 29 years old who received the YFV17D yellow fever vaccine. Source: CD4+ T cells sorted from PBMCs, taken 45 days after the yellow fever booster vaccination. The chain couples TRBV19 to TRBJ1-1, with 9 bases matching TRBD1. The DNA of the CDR3 is TGTGCCAGTAGTCCGGGACAGGGTTGGGACACTGAAGCTTTCTTT. Translated, it gives CASSPGQGWDTEAFF. The whole variable domain, remainder taken from reference TRBV19 and TRBJ1-1, is DGGITQSPKYLFRKEGQNVTLSCEQNLNHDAMYWYRQDPGQGLRLIYYSQIVNDFQKGDIAEGYSVSREKKESFPLTVTSAQKNPTAFYLCASSPGQGWDTEAFFGQGTRLTVV.